This TCR beta chain comes out of a study of beta chain features in type 1 diabetes (dated by TCRdb to the late 2010s). Regarding the study in general: No differences in mean age, gender distribution, total cell number or subset yield were found between patients and healthy donors. The study compared the TCRB repertoires of sorted circulating CD4+ T cell subsets in recently diagnosed type 1 diabetes patients with those in matched healthy donors. Regulatory and stem cell-like memory subsets were obtained from only 8 patients and roughly 8 healthy donors, while naive and central memory subsets were obtained from all 30 or so donors. Across all samples, about 110 million sorted cells were examined, and cell number per subset correlated strongly with RNA yield. Study-wide conclusions, independent of this receptor: In all four CD4+ subsets, TCRB CDR3 length was moderately but significantly shorter in type 1 diabetes patients. At VDJ recombination sites, type 1 diabetes patients had fewer insertions and more deleted nucleotides, which implies abnormalities in thymic rearrangement. Because cDNA was sequenced instead of genomic DNA, activated cells with high expression could be over-represented, although the groups did not differ in activation or CD3 levels. PCR may preferentially amplify shorter templates, but because patient and control samples were amplified and corrected together, any resulting skew would affect both groups equally. Naive, central memory and regulatory TCRB repertoires appeared to be more alike among patients than among healthy donors. Because the HLA sub-analyses included only small numbers of individuals, any influence of HLA type on TCRB rearrangement was left unresolved.

The entire amount of isolated RNA was reverse transcribed using the High Capacity cDNA Reverse Transcription Kit, so the sequenced TCRB transcripts were expressed ones. Deep immunoSEQ sequencing was performed on naive, central memory and regulatory T cell samples, with an average of approximately 4 million total reads per sample. Sorted cells were lysed in RLT buffer and RNA was extracted with DNase-treated RNeasy Micro or Mini kits, depending on cell number. To prevent cross-contamination, every cell subset was processed on its own, while patient and healthy donor samples were processed together. The immunoSEQ multiplex PCR was used to amplify TCRB sequences from cDNA, yielding 87-bp fragments that span the CDR3 region. Sequencing of the amplicons was performed on the Illumina HiSeq platform. The study's processing was this. Synthetic template baselines were used to correct PCR bias computationally, reads within Hamming distance 2 were collapsed together, and singletons that could not be merged were discarded. Reads were aligned to IMGT to assign V, D and J genes, CDR3 length, and insertions or deletions at six rearrangement sites. Within each subset, clonotype counts were normalized to the number of sorted cells before true diversity and Gini coefficients were calculated with the tcR R package. The overlap coefficient, calculated on TCRB nucleotide sequences, was used to quantify repertoire sharing. The source is immuneACCESS, and TCRdb retained only in-frame sequences with V and J called. Part of the clones is not carried over; for the studies checked, unresolved V genes explain less than half of this, and the remainder is unexplained. The DNA was the basis for D and trimming; V, J and clone size are from that table. The sample has about 180,000 clones on record, about 13% of them singletons. Around 0.63% of the sample is held by the ten biggest clonotypes.

In the case of this clone: It has no known antigen specificity. No clone much larger than this one lies a single base away; base qualities are absent.

Each donor gave one peripheral blood draw, averaging about 120 mL, which was collected into heparinised tubes. A BD FACSAria II and a panel including CD45RO, CCR7, CD25, CD127, CD95 and CD27 were used to sort naive, central memory, regulatory and stem cell-like memory CD4+ T cells. Purity was above 95% for every sorted population. PBMCs were isolated immediately by Lymphoprep density gradient centrifugation and stained directly without culture. So that batch effects would be minimized, each experiment stained and sorted samples in pairs, pairing one healthy donor with one patient. The receptor comes from a woman aged 18 to 35 in good health. What was sequenced was central memory CD4+ T cells from blood.

CDR3 reads: CASSLGNRGSGAFF. DNA sequence: TGTGCCAGCAGTTTAGGAAATCGGGGATCGGGAGCTTTCTTT. The chain couples TRBV28 to TRBJ1-1, with the D gene too uncertain to name. V sheds 2 bases and J sheds 10 bases, leaving 17 bases between their ends. Including the terminal cysteine and phenylalanine, the CDR3 comprises 14 residues. Of the read, only the CDR3 DNA is kept; its 42 bases are in frame from base 1. The germline V gene encodes CDR1 MDHEN and CDR2 SYDVKM.